Listed below are T cell receptor beta chains from one sample, sequenced in a study of blood T cells in healthy people across ages. TCRdb independently ran MiXCR on the 5' RACE reads; one entry per CDR3 protein. This sample has about 640,000 distinct CDR3 sequences, with around three fifths found just once. Sequencing was done on a sample of blood. Receptors originate from a man in his fifties or sixties in good health. Each CDR3 is given with its conserved first and last residue. D genes are given only for firm matches. The size of a clone is reported for some rows only, either as once, few or many, or as a class for expanded clones.

cdr3_nt: TGCAGTGCCACCGGGGGGTTGTACGAGCAGTACTTC
cdr3_aa: CSATGGLYEQYF
j_call: TRBJ2-7
d_call: TRBD2
v_call: TRBV20-1
clone_size: few

cdr3_nt: TGTGCCAGCAGTTACCACAGGCCGAACACTGAAGCTTTCTTT
cdr3_aa: CASSYHRPNTEAFF
j_call: TRBJ1-1
d_call: NA
v_call: TRBV6-5
clone_size: NA

cdr3_nt: TGCGCCAGCAGCCACCTCGGGCAGGGGGCCCTAGCTTTCTTT
cdr3_aa: CASSHLGQGALAFF
j_call: TRBJ1-1
d_call: TRBD1
v_call: TRBV4-1
clone_size: NA

cdr3_nt: TGTGCCAGCAGCTTCAGACTAGCGAGGGAGAAAGAGACCCAGTACTTC
cdr3_aa: CASSFRLAREKETQYF
j_call: TRBJ2-5
d_call: TRBD2
v_call: TRBV7-2
clone_size: few

cdr3_nt: TGTGCCAGCAGCCCGATGGGGGGCCACGAGCAGTACTTC
cdr3_aa: CASSPMGGHEQYF
j_call: TRBJ2-7
d_call: NA
v_call: TRBV7-9
clone_size: NA

cdr3_nt: TGTGCCACCAGCAGGGACAGGGGACGAGAGACCCAGTACTTC
cdr3_aa: CATSRDRGRETQYF
j_call: TRBJ2-5
d_call: TRBD1
v_call: TRBV15
clone_size: many

cdr3_nt: TGTGCCAGCAGTGAAGCGCGACAGGGTGCCTATGGCTACACCTTC
cdr3_aa: CASSEARQGAYGYTF
j_call: TRBJ1-2
d_call: TRBD1
v_call: TRBV2
clone_size: few

cdr3_nt: TGCAGTGCTAGAGGGAGGGGACAGGGTGATCAGCCCCAGCATTTT
cdr3_aa: CSARGRGQGDQPQHF
j_call: TRBJ1-5
d_call: TRBD1
v_call: TRBV20-1
clone_size: few

cdr3_nt: TGTGCCAGCAGCTTAGCGGCGTGGGAGACCCAGTACTTC
cdr3_aa: CASSLAAWETQYF
j_call: TRBJ2-5
d_call: NA
v_call: TRBV2
clone_size: NA

cdr3_nt: TGTGCCACCAGCAGAGATTTGGCTAGCGGTAGCACCGGGGAGCTGTTTTTT
cdr3_aa: CATSRDLASGSTGELFF
j_call: TRBJ2-2
d_call: TRBD2
v_call: TRBV15
clone_size: NA

cdr3_nt: TGTGCCAGCAGCCAAGTGACTAGCGCGCCAAATGAGCAGTTCTTC
cdr3_aa: CASSQVTSAPNEQFF
j_call: TRBJ2-1
d_call: TRBD2
v_call: TRBV4-2
clone_size: NA

cdr3_nt: TGTGCCATCAGTGAGTTGGGGTCAGCACCCCTCCACTTT
cdr3_aa: CAISELGSAPLHF
j_call: TRBJ1-6
d_call: NA
v_call: TRBV10-3
clone_size: few

cdr3_nt: TGTGCCAGCTCACGGAGGAACGAACGGACGGGACAGACCTACAATGAGCAGTTCTTC
cdr3_aa: CASSRRNERTGQTYNEQFF
j_call: TRBJ2-1
d_call: TRBD1
v_call: TRBV18
clone_size: NA

cdr3_nt: TGTGCCATCAGTAAAAACAGGGAGACGAACTATGGCTACACCTTC
cdr3_aa: CAISKNRETNYGYTF
j_call: TRBJ1-2
d_call: NA
v_call: TRBV10-3
clone_size: NA

cdr3_nt: TGTGCCAGCACCAGAGGTTCGGTGAACACTGAAGCTTTCTTT
cdr3_aa: CASTRGSVNTEAFF
j_call: TRBJ1-1
d_call: NA
v_call: TRBV6-5
clone_size: NA

cdr3_nt: TGTGCCAGCAGCCGGCCCCCGACAGGGAAAGAGACCCAGTACTTC
cdr3_aa: CASSRPPTGKETQYF
j_call: TRBJ2-5
d_call: TRBD1
v_call: TRBV5-4
clone_size: NA

cdr3_nt: TGTGCCAGCACCATCAGCAGGCTGAACACTGAAGCTTTCTTT
cdr3_aa: CASTISRLNTEAFF
j_call: TRBJ1-1
d_call: NA
v_call: TRBV7-2
clone_size: NA

cdr3_nt: TGTGCCATCAGTGACCCCGCCAACATCCTGGCCGTAGGGAATGGCTATGGCTACACCTTC
cdr3_aa: CAISDPANILAVGNGYGYTF
j_call: TRBJ1-2
d_call: NA
v_call: TRBV10-3
clone_size: NA

cdr3_nt: TGTGCCAGCAGTGAAGTAGCGTCCTACAATGAGCAGTTCTTC
cdr3_aa: CASSEVASYNEQFF
j_call: TRBJ2-1
d_call: NA
v_call: TRBV2
clone_size: NA

cdr3_nt: TGTGCCAGCAGCATGACGAGAGGCACAGATACGCAGTATTTT
cdr3_aa: CASSMTRGTDTQYF
j_call: TRBJ2-3
d_call: NA
v_call: TRBV11-2
clone_size: once

cdr3_nt: TGTGCCAGCAGCCGCGTTGGGAAGCCCGCCTACGAGCAGTACTTC
cdr3_aa: CASSRVGKPAYEQYF
j_call: TRBJ2-7
d_call: NA
v_call: TRBV6-2/TRBV6-3
clone_size: NA

cdr3_nt: TGCGCCAGCAGCCAAGGGAGCGGGGGGGCCCCTTACAATGAGCAGTTCTTC
cdr3_aa: CASSQGSGGAPYNEQFF
j_call: TRBJ2-1
d_call: TRBD2
v_call: TRBV4-1
clone_size: NA

cdr3_nt: TGTGCCAGCAGCCAAGTGGGACTAGCCGACTATGAGCAGTTCTTC
cdr3_aa: CASSQVGLADYEQFF
j_call: TRBJ2-1
d_call: TRBD2
v_call: TRBV14
clone_size: few

cdr3_nt: TGTGCCAGCAGTCCGGACAGGCACGGGGAGCTGTTTTTT
cdr3_aa: CASSPDRHGELFF
j_call: TRBJ2-2
d_call: TRBD1
v_call: TRBV7-9
clone_size: NA

cdr3_nt: TGTGCCAGCAGTTCAGGGGGAGGCTACACCTTC
cdr3_aa: CASSSGGGYTF
j_call: TRBJ1-2
d_call: TRBD1
v_call: TRBV7-8
clone_size: few

cdr3_nt: TGTGCCAGCAGAGGACAGGGGAGCAATCAGCCCCAGCATTTT
cdr3_aa: CASRGQGSNQPQHF
j_call: TRBJ1-5
d_call: TRBD1
v_call: TRBV7-2
clone_size: NA

cdr3_nt: TGCAGTGCTAGCGCCTCGACTAGCGTGGGGGAGACCCAGTACTTC
cdr3_aa: CSASASTSVGETQYF
j_call: TRBJ2-5
d_call: TRBD2
v_call: TRBV20-1
clone_size: NA

cdr3_nt: TGTGCCAGCAGTCGGACTAGCGGGAGGCAAGAGACCCAGTACTTC
cdr3_aa: CASSRTSGRQETQYF
j_call: TRBJ2-5
d_call: TRBD2
v_call: TRBV7-2
clone_size: few

cdr3_nt: TGTGCCAGCAGCAACACGGAGAACTACGAGCAGTACTTC
cdr3_aa: CASSNTENYEQYF
j_call: TRBJ2-7
d_call: NA
v_call: TRBV7-9
clone_size: NA

cdr3_nt: TGCAGTGCTAGAGACGCCGGGACTAGTGCCCCGAATGAGCAGTTCTTC
cdr3_aa: CSARDAGTSAPNEQFF
j_call: TRBJ2-1
d_call: TRBD2
v_call: TRBV20-1
clone_size: NA

cdr3_nt: TGTGCCAGCAGCCGGGACAGGGAAGCGTTGGGAGGCTACACCTTC
cdr3_aa: CASSRDREALGGYTF
j_call: TRBJ1-2
d_call: TRBD1
v_call: TRBV6-5
clone_size: NA

cdr3_nt: TGCGCCAGCAGCCAAGATTTAGACAGCAATAATTCACCCCTCCACTTT
cdr3_aa: CASSQDLDSNNSPLHF
j_call: TRBJ1-6
d_call: NA
v_call: TRBV4-1
clone_size: NA

cdr3_nt: TGTGCCAGCAGCAAAGGGGTACGTCGGCCCCAGCATTTT
cdr3_aa: CASSKGVRRPQHF
j_call: TRBJ1-5
d_call: NA
v_call: TRBV21-1
clone_size: NA

cdr3_nt: TGTGCCATCAGTGGGGAAACAGGACAGCCCCAGCATTTT
cdr3_aa: CAISGETGQPQHF
j_call: TRBJ1-5
d_call: NA
v_call: TRBV10-3
clone_size: few

cdr3_nt: TGTGCCAGCAGCTTATCCCTTGATTCCCGCGATACGCAGTATTTT
cdr3_aa: CASSLSLDSRDTQYF
j_call: TRBJ2-3
d_call: NA
v_call: TRBV7-2
clone_size: NA

cdr3_nt: TGCAGTGCTAGAACGCCTGGGAGTTACAATGAGCAGTTCTTC
cdr3_aa: CSARTPGSYNEQFF
j_call: TRBJ2-1
d_call: NA
v_call: TRBV20-1
clone_size: few

cdr3_nt: TGTGCCAGCAGCGCGCTAGCGGGGGGCAATGAGCAGTTCTTC
cdr3_aa: CASSALAGGNEQFF
j_call: TRBJ2-1
d_call: TRBD2
v_call: TRBV6-1
clone_size: few

cdr3_nt: TGCGCCAGCAGCTTGGCGACAGGGTACGAGCAGTACTTC
cdr3_aa: CASSLATGYEQYF
j_call: TRBJ2-7
d_call: TRBD1
v_call: TRBV5-1
clone_size: few

cdr3_nt: TGTGCCAGCAGCAAAGCGCGGACTAGTGGGGCAGATACGCAGTATTTT
cdr3_aa: CASSKARTSGADTQYF
j_call: TRBJ2-3
d_call: NA
v_call: TRBV21-1
clone_size: NA

cdr3_nt: TGTGCCACCAGTGGAGGGGTCTACAATGGCTACACCTTC
cdr3_aa: CATSGGVYNGYTF
j_call: TRBJ1-2
d_call: NA
v_call: TRBV24-1
clone_size: NA

cdr3_nt: TGCAGTGCTATGGCCGGAGCCACAGGCTATAATTCACCCCTCCACTTT
cdr3_aa: CSAMAGATGYNSPLHF
j_call: TRBJ1-6
d_call: NA
v_call: TRBV20-1
clone_size: once